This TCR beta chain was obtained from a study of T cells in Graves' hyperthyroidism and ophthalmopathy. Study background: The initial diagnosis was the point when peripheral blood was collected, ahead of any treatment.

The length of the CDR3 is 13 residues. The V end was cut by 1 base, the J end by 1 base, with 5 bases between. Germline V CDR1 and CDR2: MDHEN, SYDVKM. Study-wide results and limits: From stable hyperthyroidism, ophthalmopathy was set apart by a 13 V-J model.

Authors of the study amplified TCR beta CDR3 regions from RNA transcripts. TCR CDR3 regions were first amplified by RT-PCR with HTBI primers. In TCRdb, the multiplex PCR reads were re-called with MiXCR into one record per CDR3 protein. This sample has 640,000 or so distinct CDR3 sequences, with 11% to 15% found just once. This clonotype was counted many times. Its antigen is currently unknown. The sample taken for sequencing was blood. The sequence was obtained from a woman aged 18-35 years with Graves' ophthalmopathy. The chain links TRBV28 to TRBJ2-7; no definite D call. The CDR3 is CASSLSVSYEQYF. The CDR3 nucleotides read TGTGCCAGCAGTTTATCAGTATCCTACGAGCAGTACTTC.